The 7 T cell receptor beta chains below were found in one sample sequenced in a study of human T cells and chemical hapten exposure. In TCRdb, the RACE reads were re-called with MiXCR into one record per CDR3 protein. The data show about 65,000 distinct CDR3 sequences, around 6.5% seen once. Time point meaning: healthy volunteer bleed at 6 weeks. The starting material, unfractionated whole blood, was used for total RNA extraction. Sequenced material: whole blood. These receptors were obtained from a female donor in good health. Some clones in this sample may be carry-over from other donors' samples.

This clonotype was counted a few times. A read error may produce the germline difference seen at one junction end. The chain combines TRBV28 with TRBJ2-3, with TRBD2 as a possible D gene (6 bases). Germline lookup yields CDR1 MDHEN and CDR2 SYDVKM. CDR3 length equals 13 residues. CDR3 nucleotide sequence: TGTGCCAGCAGTCCGATTGGCTTAGCGGTTCTGCGCTTT. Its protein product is CASSPIGLAVLRF. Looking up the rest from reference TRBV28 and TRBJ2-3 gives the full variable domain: DVKVTQSSRYLVKRTGEKVFLECVQDMDHENMFWYRQDPGLGLRLIYFSYDVKMKEKGDIPEGYSVSREKKERFSLILESASTNQTSMYLCASSPIGLAVLRFGPGTRLTVL.

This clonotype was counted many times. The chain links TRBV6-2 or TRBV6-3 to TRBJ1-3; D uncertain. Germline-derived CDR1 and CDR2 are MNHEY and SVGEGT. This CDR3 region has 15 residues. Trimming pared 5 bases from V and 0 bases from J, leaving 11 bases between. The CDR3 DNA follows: TGTGCCAGCAGTCCGGACGGAAGCTCTGGAAACACCATATATTTT. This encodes CASSPDGSSGNTIYF.

Here the CDR3 DNA reads TGTGCCAGCAGCTCCGTCGCAGCCCCCCCCGGGGAGACCCAGTACTTC. Its protein product is CASSSVAAPPGETQYF. The chain recombines TRBV11-2 with TRBJ2-5; D is undetermined. V lost 4 bases, J lost 5 bases, and 20 bases lay in between. The CDR3 extends over 16 amino acids. Germline V CDR1 and CDR2: SGHAT, FQNNGV. Drawing the rest from reference TRBV11-2 and TRBJ2-5, the complete variable domain is EAGVAQSPRYKIIEKRQSVAFWCNPISGHATLYWYQQILGQGPKLLIQFQNNGVVDDSQLPKDRFSAERLKGVDSTLKIQPAKLEDSAVYLCASSSVAAPPGETQYFGPGTRLLVL.

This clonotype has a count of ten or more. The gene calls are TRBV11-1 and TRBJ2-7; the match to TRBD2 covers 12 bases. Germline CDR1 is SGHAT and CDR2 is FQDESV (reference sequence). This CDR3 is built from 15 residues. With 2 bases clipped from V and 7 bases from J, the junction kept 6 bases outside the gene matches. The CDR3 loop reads CASSLLAGGPGEQYF. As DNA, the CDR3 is TGTGCCAGCAGCTTACTAGCGGGAGGGCCCGGGGAGCAGTACTTC.

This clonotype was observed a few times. The DNA of the CDR3 is TGTGCCAGCAGGTCCAGACAGGGATCCTCACCCCTCCACTTT. This gives the protein CASRSRQGSSPLHF. The genes are TRBV3-1 and TRBJ1-6, with 7 bases aligning to TRBD1. J was trimmed by 10 bases and V by 6 bases; bases with no gene match: 9. The length of the CDR3 is 14 residues. CDR1 LGHDT and CDR2 YNNKEL come from the germline V gene (reference sequence).

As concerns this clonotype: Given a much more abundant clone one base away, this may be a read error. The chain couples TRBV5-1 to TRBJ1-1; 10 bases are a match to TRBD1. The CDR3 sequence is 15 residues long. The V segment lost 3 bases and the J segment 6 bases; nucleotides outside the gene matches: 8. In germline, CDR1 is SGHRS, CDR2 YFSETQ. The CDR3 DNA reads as TGCGCCAGCAGCTCCCGGACAGGGGGGGGCTCTGAAGCTTTCTTT. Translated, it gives CASSSRTGGGSEAFF.

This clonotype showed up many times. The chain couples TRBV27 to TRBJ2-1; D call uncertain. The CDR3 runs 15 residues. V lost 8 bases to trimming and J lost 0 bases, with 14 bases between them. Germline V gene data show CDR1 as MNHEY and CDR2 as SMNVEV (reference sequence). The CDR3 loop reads CASRPRQSSYNEQFF. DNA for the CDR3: TGTGCCAGCCGGCCCCGGCAAAGCTCCTACAATGAGCAGTTCTTC.